The 19 T cell receptor beta chains given below trace back to one sample, sequenced in a study of T cells in Graves' hyperthyroidism and ophthalmopathy. RNA transcripts provided the source from which TCR beta CDR3 regions were amplified. HTBI primers were the set used in a first-round RT-PCR of the TCR CDR3. TCRdb ran MiXCR on the multiplex PCR reads and lists one entry per CDR3 protein. This table has about 640,000 distinct CDR3 sequences, around 21% appearing once. Sequenced: blood. The source of these receptors is a young man with Graves' ophthalmopathy.

The CDR3 DNA is TGTGCCAGCAGTTCCCGGGCAGGTAGCTCCTACAATGAGCAGTTCTTC. This sequence encodes CASSSRAGSSYNEQFF. The gene calls are TRBV28 and TRBJ2-1, with unresolved D. V lost 4 bases and J lost 0, with 13 bases in between. The CDR3 extends over 16 amino acids. Germline assignment: CDR1 MDHEN and CDR2 SYDVKM.

This clonotype has only a few counts. The V call is TRBV28, the J call TRBJ2-4; D call uncertain. The germline V and J ends were trimmed by 5 bases and 0 bases, with 5 bases remaining between them. This CDR3 is built from 13 residues. Germline V gene lookup returns CDR1 MDHEN and CDR2 SYDVKM. CDR3 nucleotide sequence: TGTGCCAGCAGTCCTATAGCCAAAAACATTCAGTACTTC. It translates to CASSPIAKNIQYF. The variable domain in full, with the rest retrieved from reference TRBV28 and TRBJ2-4, is DVKVTQSSRYLVKRTGEKVFLECVQDMDHENMFWYRQDPGLGLRLIYFSYDVKMKEKGDIPEGYSVSREKKERFSLILESASTNQTSMYLCASSPIAKNIQYFGAGTRLSVL.

The chain uses TRBV29-1 and TRBJ1-3; D remains unclear. In germline, CDR1 is SQVTM, CDR2 ANQGSEA. This CDR3 is built from 13 residues. Between the trimmed V and J ends, which lost 4 bases and 0 bases, there was a span of 7 bases. This CDR3 is CSVALYSGNTIYF. The DNA for the CDR3 is TGCAGCGTTGCCCTTTACTCTGGAAACACCATATATTTT.

This clonotype was recorded many times. The J gene is TRBJ2-2, the V gene TRBV27; possibly TRBD2 for D (5 bases). Germline loops: CDR1 MNHEY, CDR2 SMNVEV (reference sequence). The V gene lost 5 bases and the J gene lost 1 base, with 11 bases spanning the gap. The CDR3 is made up of 15 amino acids. The CDR3, as DNA: TGTGCCAGCAGTCCCGCTAGCTTGAACACCGGGGAGCTGTTTTTT. This gives the protein CASSPASLNTGELFF.

This chain joins TRBV29-1 and TRBJ1-4; D call uncertain. The V end was cut by 4 bases, the J end by 0 bases, with 15 bases between. The CDR3 length is 16 residues. CDR1 is SQVTM and CDR2 is ANQGSEA in the germline V gene. The CDR3 DNA follows: TGCAGCGTTGGAAACAGCGGAAGTGCAACTAATGAAAAACTGTTTTTT. Residues: CSVGNSGSATNEKLFF.

The sample holds one count of this clonotype. Germline and junction disagree at one end, which may indicate a read error. The chain has TRBV5-1 and TRBJ1-4; D ambiguous. The length of the CDR3 is 14 residues. Germline values: CDR1 SGHRS, CDR2 YFSETQ. This CDR3 reads CASSLNFRNEELFF. For the CDR3, the DNA is TGTGCCAGCAGCTTGAACTTTCGCAATGAAGAACTGTTTTTT.

The chain carries TRBV9 and TRBJ2-7; D perhaps matches TRBD1 (6 bases). The germline V gene has CDR1 SGDLS and CDR2 YYNGEE. The CDR3 sequence is 14 residues long. V lost 4 bases to trimming and J lost 3 bases, with 14 bases between them. The CDR3 here is CASSPGDRIYEQYF. Written as DNA, the CDR3 is TGTGCCAGCAGCCCAGGGGACCGAATCTACGAGCAGTACTTC.

This clonotype was observed a handful of times. This chain uses TRBV10-1 with TRBJ1-1; TRBD1 matches 7 bases. The CDR3 covers 13 residues. The germline gives CDR1 WNHNN, CDR2 SYGVQD (reference sequence). V dropped 2 bases and J dropped 7; count of bases not matched to a gene: 4. The CDR3, as DNA: TGCGCCAGCAGTGAGCGGAACAGGGGTGAAGCTTTCTTT. Protein: CASSERNRGEAFF.

The V gene is TRBV7-6, the J gene TRBJ2-7; the match to TRBD2 covers 14 bases. Germline V gene sequence: CDR1 SGHVS, CDR2 FNYEAQ. The J segment lost 7 bases and the V segment lost 5 bases, leaving 7 bases of the junction unmatched. The CDR3 length is 15 residues. CDR3 coding DNA: TGTGCCAGCAGCGCGGGACTAGCGGGAGTAGAGGAGCAGTACTTC. Amino acid sequence: CASSAGLAGVEEQYF.

This clonotype appeared a few times. This chain joins TRBV12-3 or TRBV12-4 and TRBJ2-5, with D perhaps TRBD2 (6 bases). The CDR3 loop spans 14 amino acids. V gave up 5 bases and J gave up 8 bases, with 18 bases separating them. The CDR3 region is CASSPFLDGGTQYF. The CDR3 region has the DNA TGTGCCAGCAGTCCTTTCCTTGACGGGGGAACCCAGTACTTC.

This clonotype was counted between two and nine times. V and J are TRBV15 and TRBJ2-7; 9 nucleotides line up with TRBD1. With 1 base clipped from V and 3 bases from J, the junction kept 7 bases outside the gene matches. Per germline, CDR1 LNHNV and CDR2 YYDKDF (reference sequence). The CDR3 contains 16 residues. CDR3 protein: CATSRVSGTGNYEQYF. CDR3 coding DNA: TGTGCCACCAGCAGAGTGTCGGGGACAGGGAACTACGAGCAGTACTTC.

The chain carries TRBV7-2 and TRBJ2-7; no reliable D call. V dropped 5 bases and J dropped 3 bases, with 17 bases sitting between them. In germline, CDR1 is SGHTA, CDR2 FQGNSA. The CDR3 spans 15 residues. The CDR3 DNA reads as TGTGCCAGCAGCGAACGGACGGATCTCTTCTACGAGCAGTACTTC. Translation: CASSERTDLFYEQYF.

The chain uses TRBV6-1 and TRBJ1-5; the D gene is possibly TRBD1 (5 bases). The CDR3 consists of 15 residues. Germline CDR1 and CDR2: MNHNS and SASEGT. V dropped 5 bases and J dropped 7 bases, with 18 bases sitting between them. In DNA, the CDR3 is TGTGCCAGCAGTTATGGGGGTGGGGGAAGGCAGCCCCAGCATTTT. Amino acid sequence: CASSYGGGGRQPQHF.

This clonotype was found a few times. The J gene is TRBJ1-6, the V gene TRBV7-2; D gene uncertain. Per the germline V gene, CDR1 is SGHTA and CDR2 is FQGNSA. Deletions cut 2 bases from V and 0 bases from J, with 17 bases between. The CDR3 totals 19 residues. The CDR3: CASSLSLGRTSSYNSPLHF. In nucleotides, the CDR3 is TGTGCCAGCAGCTTATCTCTGGGCCGAACCAGCTCCTATAATTCACCCCTCCACTTT.

The chain joins TRBV12-3 or TRBV12-4 to TRBJ2-2; D perhaps matches TRBD1 (5 bases). The CDR3 spans 15 residues. The V end lost 3 bases, the J end lost 3 bases, and 11 bases lay between the germline ends. As DNA, the CDR3 is TGTGCCAGCAGTTTTCCAGGGTACGACACCGGGGAGCTGTTTTTT. Its translation: CASSFPGYDTGELFF.

The V gene is TRBV18, the J gene TRBJ2-7; possible D gene TRBD1, 6 bases. CDR1 and CDR2 from the germline V gene are KGHSH and LQKENI. The CDR3 runs to 13 residues. V shed 4 bases and J shed 4 bases, with 11 bases lying between them. This CDR3 reads CASSLLQGYEQYF. CDR3 nucleotides: TGTGCCAGCTCACTATTACAGGGTTACGAGCAGTACTTC.

The chain is built from TRBV27 and TRBJ1-6; 7 bases are shared with TRBD1. V dropped 3 bases and J dropped 10; count of bases not matched to a gene: 15. The CDR3 has 17 residues. Germline V CDR1 and CDR2: MNHEY, SMNVEV (reference sequence). The CDR3 sequence: CASSFTDSGRGRSPLHF. Here the CDR3 DNA reads TGTGCCAGCAGTTTTACGGATAGTGGCAGGGGGAGATCACCCCTCCACTTT.

The J gene is TRBJ2-7, the V gene TRBV28, with TRBD1 identical over 7 bases. Per germline, CDR1 MDHEN and CDR2 SYDVKM. This CDR3 is built from 15 residues. V was pared by 6 bases and J by 4 bases, with 12 bases of the junction left unmatched. The CDR3 region has the DNA TGTGCCAGCAGCCGAGGACAGGATATGTGGTACGAGCAGTACTTC. This gives the protein CASSRGQDMWYEQYF.

This clonotype has a single count. The chain is built from TRBV18 and TRBJ2-7, with TRBD2 matching 7 bases. Trimming removed 2 bases from V and 3 bases from J; junction bases left unmatched: 10. Germline CDR1 KGHSH, CDR2 LQKENI. The CDR3 has 16 residues. CDR3 in amino acids: CASSPNRSGKGYEQYF. The DNA of the CDR3 is TGTGCCAGCTCACCAAATCGAAGCGGGAAGGGCTACGAGCAGTACTTC.